Listed below are T cell receptor beta chains from one sample, sequenced in a study of blood T cells in healthy people across ages. Each CDR3 protein is one row after TCRdb ran MiXCR on the 5' RACE reads. This table holds some 1.5 million distinct CDR3 sequences, 25% to 30% found once. Sequencing was done on a sample of blood. Source of these receptors: a woman aged 25 to 45 in good health. CDR3s include the opening cysteine and the closing phenylalanine or tryptophan. A D gene is named only where the DNA matches it firmly. Where a row states a size, it is once, few, many or the class of an expanded clone; other rows omit it.

d_gene,j_gene,v_gene,len,abundance,CDR3aa,CDR3nt
NA,TRBJ2-5,TRBV7-2,15,few,CASSLVGGDPETQYF,TGTGCCAGCAGCTTAGTTGGCGGGGATCCCGAGACCCAGTACTTC
NA,TRBJ2-1,TRBV20-1,13,NA,CSAPGQIYNEQFF,TGCAGTGCCCCCGGGCAGATCTACAATGAGCAGTTCTTC
TRBD2,TRBJ2-7,TRBV12-3/TRBV12-4,15,NA,CASTPSGRWDYEQYF,TGTGCCAGCACCCCCAGCGGGAGGTGGGACTACGAGCAGTACTTC
TRBD2,TRBJ2-5,TRBV20-1,14,NA,CSASRGRAEETQYF,TGCAGTGCTTCCCGAGGGAGGGCCGAAGAGACCCAGTACTTC
TRBD1,TRBJ1-4,TRBV7-2,17,NA,CASSLARTGAFNEKLFF,TGTGCCAGCAGCTTAGCGAGGACAGGGGCATTTAATGAAAAACTGTTTTTT
TRBD1,TRBJ2-4,TRBV3-1,15,NA,CASSQTRTGLNIQYF,TGTGCCAGCAGCCAAACCCGGACAGGGTTAAACATTCAGTACTTC
NA,TRBJ2-5,TRBV12-3/TRBV12-4,13,many,CASSFTTKETQYF,TGTGCCAGCAGTTTCACTACCAAAGAGACCCAGTACTTC
TRBD1,TRBJ2-7,TRBV28,15,NA,CASSDDRGPSYEQYF,TGTGCCAGCAGTGACGACAGGGGGCCCTCCTACGAGCAGTACTTC
NA,TRBJ2-1,TRBV11-2,15,NA,CASSFTGSPYNEQFF,TGTGCCAGCAGCTTTACCGGGTCCCCCTACAATGAGCAGTTCTTC
TRBD2,TRBJ2-1,TRBV7-2,14,many,CASSLGRLASEQFF,TGTGCCAGCAGCTTAGGCCGACTAGCGAGTGAGCAGTTCTTC
TRBD2,TRBJ2-7,TRBV4-3,16,few,CASSPGTSWGPYEQYF,TGCGCCAGCAGCCCCGGGACTAGCTGGGGCCCCTACGAGCAGTACTTC
TRBD1,TRBJ2-7,TRBV29-1,13,few,CSVLGTGGYEQYF,TGCAGCGTTTTAGGGACAGGGGGCTACGAGCAGTACTTC
TRBD2,TRBJ2-2,TRBV20-1,14,NA,CSARGGRETGELFF,TGCAGTGCTAGAGGCGGGAGGGAAACCGGGGAGCTGTTTTTT
NA,TRBJ2-4,TRBV7-3,13,NA,CASSSGHENIQYF,TGTGCCAGCAGCTCCGGACACGAAAACATTCAGTACTTC
TRBD1,TRBJ2-1,TRBV11-3,17,few,CASSLDLGQVSYNEQFF,TGTGCCAGCAGCTTAGATCTCGGACAGGTCTCCTACAATGAGCAGTTCTTC
NA,TRBJ1-2,TRBV7-2,12,few,CASSLPRSGYTF,TGTGCCAGCAGCTTACCGCGGTCGGGCTACACCTTC
NA,TRBJ2-5,TRBV7-6,14,many,CASSRQLQQETQYF,TGTGCCAGCAGTAGGCAGCTCCAACAAGAGACCCAGTACTTC
NA,TRBJ1-1,TRBV18,14,NA,CASSPPLQNTEAFF,TGTGCCAGCTCACCACCCCTCCAGAACACTGAAGCTTTCTTT
TRBD2,TRBJ2-7,TRBV7-9,15,many,CASSFVSGSTYEQYF,TGTGCCAGCAGCTTTGTTAGCGGGAGCACCTACGAGCAGTACTTC
NA,TRBJ2-1,TRBV6-2/TRBV6-3,13,many,CASSSGGPGEQFF,TGTGCCAGCAGTTCCGGGGGGCCGGGTGAGCAGTTCTTC
TRBD1,TRBJ2-5,TRBV7-2,12,NA,CASSWRQGEQYF,TGTGCCAGCAGCTGGAGACAGGGAGAGCAGTACTTC
TRBD2,TRBJ2-1,TRBV7-9,17,few,CASSLEPVTSGSREQFF,TGTGCCAGCAGCTTAGAACCGGTGACTAGCGGGAGTCGTGAGCAGTTCTTC
TRBD1,TRBJ1-1,TRBV12-3/TRBV12-4,13,few,CASRDRGYTEAFF,TGTGCCAGCAGAGACAGGGGTTACACTGAAGCTTTCTTT
NA,TRBJ2-2,TRBV7-3,14,NA,CASSLMGWQGELFF,TGTGCCAGCAGCTTAATGGGTTGGCAGGGGGAGCTGTTTTTT
TRBD2,TRBJ2-1,TRBV10-3,17,NA,CVIMGTSGSHSFNEQFF,TGTGTCATCATGGGAACTAGCGGGAGCCATTCTTTCAATGAGCAGTTCTTC
TRBD2,TRBJ2-1,TRBV24-1,16,many,CATSDPGLAGDGEQFF,TGTGCCACCAGTGATCCCGGACTAGCGGGAGATGGTGAGCAGTTCTTC
NA,TRBJ2-6,TRBV6-2/TRBV6-3,15,NA,CASWTNSAGANVLTF,TGTGCCAGCTGGACGAATTCGGCTGGGGCCAACGTCCTGACTTTC
NA,TRBJ2-4,TRBV6-2/TRBV6-3,11,many,CATTGRDIQYF,TGTGCCACCACGGGCAGGGACATTCAGTACTTC
TRBD2,TRBJ2-3,TRBV30,13,few,CAWSVTSGGTQYF,TGTGCCTGGAGTGTTACTAGCGGTGGTACGCAGTATTTT